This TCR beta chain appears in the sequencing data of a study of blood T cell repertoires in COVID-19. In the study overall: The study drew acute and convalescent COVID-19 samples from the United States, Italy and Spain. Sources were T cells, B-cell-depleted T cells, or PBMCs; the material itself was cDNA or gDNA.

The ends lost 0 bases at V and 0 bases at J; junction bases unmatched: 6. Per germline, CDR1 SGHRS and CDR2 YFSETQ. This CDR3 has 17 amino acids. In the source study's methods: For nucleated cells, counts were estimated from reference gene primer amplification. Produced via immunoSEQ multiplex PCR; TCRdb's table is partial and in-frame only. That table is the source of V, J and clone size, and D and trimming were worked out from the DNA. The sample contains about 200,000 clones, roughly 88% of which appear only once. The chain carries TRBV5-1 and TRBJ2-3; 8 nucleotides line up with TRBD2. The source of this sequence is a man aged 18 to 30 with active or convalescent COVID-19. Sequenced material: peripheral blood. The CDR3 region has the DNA TGCGCCAGCAGCTTGGAGCCGGGAGGGCAAAGCACAGATACGCAGTATTTT. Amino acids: CASSLEPGGQSTDTQYF.